A single sample gave rise to the 27 T cell receptor beta chains below, sequenced in a study of response to subunit inactivated influenza vaccine. TCRdb ran MiXCR on the RT-PCR reads and lists one entry per CDR3 protein. The sample lists under 950,000 distinct CDR3 sequences, less than 25% occurring once. The starting material was PBMCs from blood, obtained roughly 5 days after vaccination. These receptors came from a man between 45 and 60 years old who received an inactivated influenza vaccine.

This clonotype was counted a few times. V is TRBV12-3 or TRBV12-4 and J is TRBJ1-1, with D maybe TRBD1 (5 bases). Trimming left V 1 base short and J 3 bases short, with 12 bases between. This CDR3 has 15 amino acids. CDR3 sequence (DNA): TGTGCCAGCAGTTTAGGGCAGGGCAGGGACACTGAAGCTTTCTTT. It encodes CASSLGQGRDTEAFF.

This clonotype was recorded a few times. The chain employs TRBV6-1 and TRBJ2-3; no clear D. This CDR3 region has 16 residues. Germline CDR1 is MNHNS and CDR2 is SASEGT. Trimming pared 5 bases from V and 2 bases from J, leaving 17 bases between. This CDR3 reads CASSQPRTEVTDTQYF. In nucleotides, the CDR3 is TGTGCCAGCAGTCAACCCCGGACGGAAGTCACAGATACGCAGTATTTT.

This clonotype was counted only a few times. The gene calls are TRBV10-2 and TRBJ1-5; D uncertain. Trimming removed 6 bases at V and 0 bases at J, with 9 bases between. Germline assignment: CDR1 WSHSY and CDR2 SAAADI. The CDR3 has 14 residues. As DNA, the CDR3 is TGCGCCAGCAGGCCGGGATATAGCAATCAGCCCCAGCATTTT. This codes for CASRPGYSNQPQHF.

This clonotype appeared once. This chain links TRBV11-2 with TRBJ2-6, with 7 positions matching TRBD1. Per germline, CDR1 SGHAT and CDR2 FQNNGV. The trim removed 1 base at V and 0 bases at J, leaving 15 bases unmatched. The CDR3 is 21 amino acids. The CDR3 sequence is CASSLVLRIRDRNSGANVLTF. For the CDR3, the DNA is TGTGCCAGCAGCTTAGTACTAAGGATTCGGGACAGAAACTCTGGGGCCAACGTCCTGACTTTC.

The rearrangement links TRBV7-3 to TRBJ2-7; D is perhaps TRBD1 or TRBD2 (5 bases each). The CDR3 loop spans 16 amino acids. Germline V gene data show CDR1 as SGHTA and CDR2 as FQGTGA. V lost 1 base and J lost 0, with 13 bases in between. The CDR3 bases are TGTGCCAGCAGCTTAATCCCGGGGCTTAGCTCCTACGAGCAGTACTTC. Protein: CASSLIPGLSSYEQYF.

This clonotype was recorded many times. The rearrangement links TRBV7-2 to TRBJ2-1; possibly TRBD2 for D (5 bases). With 6 bases removed from V and 4 bases from J, the gap between germline ends came to 19 bases. Germline lookup yields CDR1 SGHTA and CDR2 FQGNSA. CDR3 size: 16 residues. The CDR3: CASSSTGQRIYNEQFF. The CDR3 coding sequence is TGTGCCAGCAGTTCAACGGGCCAGCGGATTTACAATGAGCAGTTCTTC.

This clonotype was counted only a few times. The genes are TRBV15 and TRBJ1-4, with 7 bases identical to TRBD1. Germline values: CDR1 LNHNV, CDR2 YYDKDF (reference sequence). The CDR3 is made up of 16 amino acids. Germline trimming cut 3 bases from V and 5 bases from J; bases unmatched to any gene: 9. The CDR3 nucleotides are TGTGCCACCAGCAGCATCGGACAGGAAGAGAATGAAAAACTGTTTTTT. Amino acids: CATSSIGQEENEKLFF.

The CDR3 is CASSSTGITYEQYF. The CDR3 nucleotides read TGTGCCAGCAGTTCTACCGGGATTACCTACGAGCAGTACTTC. The rearrangement links TRBV6-2 or TRBV6-3 to TRBJ2-7, with a possible D match to TRBD2 (5 bases). V lost 4 bases, J lost 2 bases, and 12 bases lay in between. CDR3 length equals 14 residues. The germline V gene encodes CDR1 MNHEY and CDR2 SVGEGT.

This clonotype has only a few counts. The chain carries TRBV25-1 and TRBJ2-7; 9 bases line up with TRBD1. The germline V gene has CDR1 MGHDK and CDR2 SYGVNS. CDR3 length equals 14 residues. V shed 6 bases, J shed 0 bases, and the junction held 3 bases outside the gene matches. The CDR3 is CASRGTGTSYEQYF. CDR3 bases: TGTGCCAGCAGAGGGACAGGGACCTCCTACGAGCAGTACTTC.

This chain uses TRBV28 with TRBJ2-7; D gene uncertain. The CDR3 contains 14 residues. Germline-derived CDR1 and CDR2 are MDHEN and SYDVKM. V was cut by 6 bases and J by 3 bases, with 15 bases left in between. The CDR3 DNA reads as TGTGCCAGCAGATCGATATTGTCCCTCTACGAGCAGTACTTC. Amino acids: CASRSILSLYEQYF.

This clonotype has at least ten counts. The chain carries TRBV5-1 and TRBJ2-7; 7 positions match TRBD2. Per germline, CDR1 SGHRS and CDR2 YFSETQ. The J segment lost 2 bases and the V segment lost 4 bases, leaving 3 bases of the junction unmatched. The CDR3 covers 13 residues. The CDR3 sequence is CASSQGLTYEQYF. DNA of the CDR3: TGCGCCAGCAGCCAGGGACTAACCTACGAGCAGTACTTC.

For the CDR3, the DNA is TGTGCCAGCACCCCGAGGACTAGCGGGGGGAATGAGCAGTTCTTC. This codes for CASTPRTSGGNEQFF. V gene TRBV6-2 or TRBV6-3 combines with J gene TRBJ2-1; 14 nucleotides match TRBD2. CDR3 length equals 15 residues. Germline V gene sequence: CDR1 MNHEY, CDR2 SVGEGT. Trimming took 7 bases from V and 7 from J; bases not matched to a gene: 6.

This clonotype showed up just once. This rearrangement joins TRBV25-1 to TRBJ2-1; weak D call: TRBD1 (6 bases). With 3 bases removed from V and 0 bases from J, the gap between germline ends came to 12 bases. The CDR3 extends over 16 amino acids. The germline CDR1 and CDR2 sequences are MGHDK and SYGVNS. The CDR3 is CASSDPTGSSYNEQFF. The CDR3, as DNA: TGTGCCAGCAGTGACCCCACAGGGAGCTCCTACAATGAGCAGTTCTTC.

The gene calls are TRBV29-1 and TRBJ2-5, with D unclear. Germline V gene lookup returns CDR1 SQVTM and CDR2 ANQGSEA. V was pared by 7 bases and J by 2 bases, with 11 bases between. The CDR3 has 12 amino acids. CDR3 in DNA: TGCAGCGCCGACGGGCGGCAAGAGACCCAGTACTTC. Its translation: CSADGRQETQYF.

This clonotype was seen only a few times. The chain is built from TRBV6-2 or TRBV6-3 and TRBJ1-1; D is unclear. Trimming removed 6 bases at V and 4 bases at J, with 12 bases between. The CDR3 length is 13 residues. Per the germline V gene, CDR1 is MNHEY and CDR2 is SVGEGT. The CDR3 region has the DNA TGTGCCAGCAGATTAGACGGAACCACTGAAGCTTTCTTT. Translation gives CASRLDGTTEAFF.

The chain has TRBV29-1 and TRBJ2-3, with 11 positions matching TRBD1. V shed 4 bases, J shed 6 bases, and the junction held 9 bases outside the gene matches. Per germline, CDR1 SQVTM and CDR2 ANQGSEA. CDR3 length: 15 amino acids. CDR3 coding DNA: TGCAGCGTTGGAAGGGGGACAGGGGGTTTGGATACGCAGTATTTT. Translated, it gives CSVGRGTGGLDTQYF.

The J gene is TRBJ2-3, the V gene TRBV7-8, with 11 bases identical to TRBD2. CDR1 and CDR2 from the germline V gene are SGHVS and FQNEAQ. The CDR3 spans 16 residues. Trimming removed 1 base from V and 8 bases from J; junction bases left unmatched: 8. The CDR3 spells CASSLVPGTSGVTQYF. The CDR3 DNA reads as TGTGCCAGCAGCTTAGTCCCCGGGACTAGCGGTGTTACGCAGTATTTT.

A few counts support this clonotype. The chain combines TRBV7-3 with TRBJ2-1; either TRBD1 or TRBD2 may fit D (5 bases each). Trimming shortened V by 5 bases and J by 0 bases, and 8 bases separated the two germline ends. Germline assignment: CDR1 SGHTA and CDR2 FQGTGA. This CDR3 has 14 amino acids. The CDR3 nucleotides read TGTGCCAGCAGCCGGGACGGCTCCTACAATGAGCAGTTCTTC. This sequence encodes CASSRDGSYNEQFF.

This clonotype has a handful of counts. This rearrangement joins TRBV20-1 to TRBJ2-7; D gene unclear. V dropped 6 bases and J dropped 8 bases, with 14 bases sitting between them. Germline CDR1 DFQATT, CDR2 SNEGSKA (reference sequence). This CDR3 is built from 11 residues. The CDR3 is CSAPGGSQQYF. CDR3 nucleotides: TGCAGTGCCCCAGGCGGTAGCCAGCAGTACTTC.

The sample holds many counts of this clonotype. This chain connects TRBV30 to TRBJ1-5; D might be TRBD1 (5 bases). The CDR3 is 15 residues long. The V gene's germline CDR1 is GTSNPN and CDR2 SVGIG (reference sequence). With 1 base removed from V and 4 bases from J, the gap between germline ends came to 14 bases. The CDR3 bases are TGTGCCTGGAGTGCGGGGCCCCGTCGAAATCAGCCCCAGCATTTT. This encodes CAWSAGPRRNQPQHF. The entire variable domain, with the rest obtained from reference TRBV30 and TRBJ1-5, is as follows: SQTIHQWPATLVQPVGSPLSLECTVEGTSNPNLYWYRQAAGRGLQLLFYSVGIGQISSEVPQNLSASRPQDRQFILSSKKLLLSDSGFYLCAWSAGPRRNQPQHFGDGTRLSIL.

The V call is TRBV27, the J call TRBJ1-6, with TRBD1 identical over 8 bases. Germline V gives CDR1 MNHEY, CDR2 SMNVEV (reference sequence). With V trimmed by 6 bases and J by 12 bases, 4 bases remained unmatched. The CDR3 covers 12 residues. Here the CDR3 DNA reads TGTGCCAGCAGGCCGGACAGGGAACCCCTCCACTTT. It codes for CASRPDREPLHF.

This clonotype was counted only a few times. The CDR3 spells CSAATGFNQPQHF. The DNA for the CDR3 is TGCAGCGCCGCGACAGGGTTCAATCAGCCCCAGCATTTT. This sequence joins TRBV29-1 and TRBJ1-5; 7 bases align to TRBD1. The ends lost 7 bases at V and 3 bases at J; junction bases unmatched: 6. CDR1 is SQVTM and CDR2 is ANQGSEA in the germline V gene. This CDR3 spans 13 amino acids.

This clonotype was detected a few times. The J gene is TRBJ2-7, the V gene TRBV5-1, with D possibly matching TRBD2 (5 bases). V dropped 0 bases and J dropped 6 bases, with 13 bases sitting between them. This CDR3 contains 14 residues. Germline values: CDR1 SGHRS, CDR2 YFSETQ. The CDR3: CASSLEVRGLEQYF. The CDR3, as DNA: TGCGCCAGCAGCTTGGAAGTCCGAGGGCTCGAGCAGTACTTC.

This clonotype was seen only a few times. The chain recombines TRBV2 with TRBJ2-3; 12 positions match TRBD2. This CDR3 is 15 amino acids long. Germline loops: CDR1 SNHLY, CDR2 FYNNEI. V shed 6 bases and J 4 bases; nucleotides not matched to a gene: 5. CDR3 DNA sequence: TGTGCCAGCAGGAGGACTAGCGGGGAGGCAGATACGCAGTATTTT. Translating it yields CASRRTSGEADTQYF.

The rearrangement joins TRBV20-1 to TRBJ1-1; no reliable D call. V was clipped by 3 bases and J by 5 bases, with 16 bases between them. From germline, CDR1 is DFQATT and CDR2 SNEGSKA (reference sequence). This CDR3 is 14 amino acids long. CDR3 sequence: CSARGGRGNTEAFF. The CDR3 DNA follows: TGCAGTGCTAGGGGAGGACGGGGTAATACTGAAGCTTTCTTT.

This clonotype was counted only a few times. The chain combines TRBV18 with TRBJ1-1; weak D call: TRBD1 (6 bases). Germline assignment: CDR1 KGHSH and CDR2 LQKENI. CDR3 length: 13 amino acids. The germline V and J ends were trimmed by 5 bases and 1 base, with 8 bases remaining between them. CDR3 in amino acids: CASSGQQNTEAFF. The CDR3 DNA sequence: TGTGCCAGCTCAGGACAGCAGAACACTGAAGCTTTCTTT.

The chain is built from TRBV20-1 and TRBJ2-7; 8 bases are a match to TRBD2. The CDR3 contains 15 residues. Germline-derived CDR1 and CDR2 are DFQATT and SNEGSKA (reference sequence). J gave up 1 base and V 5 bases, and 10 bases lay outside the gene matches. Here the CDR3 DNA reads TGCAGTGCTTCAACGCGGACTAGCTTTTCCTACGAGCAGTACTTC. It translates to CSASTRTSFSYEQYF.